This T cell receptor beta chain comes out of a study of T cells in Graves' hyperthyroidism and ophthalmopathy (dated by TCRdb to between 2018 and 2021). General notes on the study: To identify TCR V-J signatures that set the groups apart, the researchers used a discovery cohort of about a hundred patients, made up of 40 to 45 with Graves' ophthalmopathy and 57 with stable Graves' hyperthyroidism. Following sampling, methimazole starting at 30 mg daily was given to hyperthyroidism patients, and high-dose intravenous methylprednisolone was given to ophthalmopathy patients. The approximately 90 discovery patients were randomly split 7:3 into training and test sets. The paper reports TCR Vbeta CDR3 sequencing of approximately 130 peripheral blood samples: 40 or so ophthalmopathy, fewer than 80 hyperthyroidism and 17 progressor patients. An independent validation cohort of about 19 hyperthyroidism patients and 17 patients who later progressed to ophthalmopathy tested prospective prediction of ophthalmopathy. The study also compared thyroid tissue and blood T-cell repertoires from 5 to 7 Graves' hyperthyroidism patients. What the work shows at the level of the full study, not this receptor alone: No statistical method was used to fix the sample size in advance, and group allocation was not hidden from the investigators. During validation, the model predicted progression to ophthalmopathy a median of around 6 months ahead of onset, with around 71% sensitivity and under 85% specificity. Most expanded thyroid clonotypes (frequency above 0.001) were also found in blood, which suggests that blood repertoires may mirror thyroid immune responses. A model built on a 13 V-J signature distinguished ophthalmopathy from stable hyperthyroidism, reaching approximately 89% sensitivity and around 82% specificity in cross-validation and 80%/75% in testing.

This clonotype has a count of ten or more. Its antigen is not yet known. No much larger clone exists at a distance of one base, and base qualities are not known. Stable Graves' hyperthyroidism was defined as no progression to ophthalmopathy during 18 months of follow-up. Hyperthyroidism patients were newly diagnosed, had a disease duration of under 2 months, and were aged 18 to 65 years. The study excluded patients with uncontrolled infections, other autoimmune diseases, pregnancy or lactation. Diagnoses relied on clinical symptoms, serum thyroxine and TRAb, thyroid ultrasound and orbital computed tomography. Trizol reagent was used to extract total RNA, and RNA quality was then checked on an Agilent 2100 Bioanalyzer. Amplification of TCR beta CDR3 regions was carried out from RNA transcripts. A first-round RT-PCR of the TCR CDR3 used the HTBI primer set with the Qiagen OneStep RT-PCR kit. Libraries were constructed in a second round of multiplex PCR, after which size selection and purification were carried out. Sequencing of the libraries was done on an Illumina HiSeq2000 using paired-end 100 bp reads. On the authors' methods: SOAPnuke was used to process the raw data, with reads discarded if the reads contained adapters or uncalled bases, had a mean Phred below 15, or lacked an exact constant-primer or identifier match. High-quality paired reads were merged with COPE v1.2.5, and unique nucleotide sequences were defined as clonotypes. MiTCR v1.1 was used to align clonotypes to the IMGT TRBV, TRBD and TRBJ reference segments. Only V-J combinations with frequency above 0.0001, covering roughly 99% of repertoires, were analysed. A TCS score was defined as the ratio between F50 (clonal expansion) and ExV (chaos), using BLOSUM62-based TCRdist between CDR3 peptides within each V-J. Welch's t-statistics and random forest reduced 500 to 650 V-J features to 10 to 15, which were used in a naive Bayes classifier (R e1071). Thyroid-blood repertoire similarity was quantified with the Morisita-Horn index. The raw public data were reprocessed by TCRdb itself: fastp quality trimming at Q25, MiXCR clonotype calling, in-frame beta chains only. Every entry covers one CDR3 protein and lists the most common genes and DNA from its rows. The V and J calls and clone size are TCRdb's, not the authors'. For this sample the table gives 530,000 or so distinct CDR3 sequences, of which around 46% were detected only once. Roughly 7.7% of the sample lies in the top ten.

The CDR3 contains 14 residues, cysteine and phenylalanine counted. Kept here is only the CDR3 DNA, which spans 42 bases and is read in frame from base 1. V is trimmed back by 5 bases and J by 5 bases, and the junction contains 5 bases that no gene match accounts for. The germline V gene encodes CDR1 ENHRY and CDR2 SYGVKD. The sequence derives from a woman under 30 with Graves' hyperthyroidism. Sequencing was done on a sample of peripheral blood or thyroid tissue (not recorded which). The chain joins TRBV10-3 to TRBJ2-2, with 7 middle bases fitting TRBD1. The base sequence is TGTGCCATCAGTTCCGGGACAGAGACCGGGGAGCTGTTTTTT. This is translated as CAISSGTETGELFF.